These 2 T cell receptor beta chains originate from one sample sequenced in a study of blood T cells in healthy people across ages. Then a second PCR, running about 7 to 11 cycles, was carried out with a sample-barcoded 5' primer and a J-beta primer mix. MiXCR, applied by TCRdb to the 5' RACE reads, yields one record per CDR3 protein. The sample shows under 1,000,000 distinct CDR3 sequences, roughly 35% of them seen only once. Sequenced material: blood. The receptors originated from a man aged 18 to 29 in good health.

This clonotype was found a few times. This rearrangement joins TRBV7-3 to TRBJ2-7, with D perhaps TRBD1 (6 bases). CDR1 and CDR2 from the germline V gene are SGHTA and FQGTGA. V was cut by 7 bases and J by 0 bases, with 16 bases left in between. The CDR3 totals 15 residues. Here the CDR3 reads CASNLTRTDSYEQYF. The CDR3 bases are TGTGCCAGCAACCTAACGCGGACAGACTCCTACGAGCAGTACTTC.

CDR3 bases: TGCGCCAGCAGCCAGCTTCCCCAGGGTGAGGGAAAAGAGACCCAGTACTTC. It codes for CASSQLPQGEGKETQYF. This chain links TRBV4-1 with TRBJ2-5; D assignment may be TRBD1 or TRBD2 (5 bases each). Trimming took 3 bases from V and 3 from J, leaving 20 bases between them. The CDR3 loop spans 17 amino acids. Per germline, CDR1 MGHRA and CDR2 YSYEKL.